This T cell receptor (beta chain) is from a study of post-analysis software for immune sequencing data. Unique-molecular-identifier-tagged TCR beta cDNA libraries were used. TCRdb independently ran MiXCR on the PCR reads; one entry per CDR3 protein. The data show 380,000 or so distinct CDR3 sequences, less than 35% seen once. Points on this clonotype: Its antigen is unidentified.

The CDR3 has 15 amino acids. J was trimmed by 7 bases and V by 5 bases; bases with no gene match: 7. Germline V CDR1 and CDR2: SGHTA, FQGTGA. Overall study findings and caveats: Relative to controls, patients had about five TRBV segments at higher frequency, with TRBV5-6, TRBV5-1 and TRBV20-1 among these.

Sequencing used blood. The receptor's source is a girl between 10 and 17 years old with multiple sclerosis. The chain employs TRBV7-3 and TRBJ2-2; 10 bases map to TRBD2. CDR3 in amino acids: CASSQSGGANGELFF. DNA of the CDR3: TGTGCCAGCAGCCAAAGCGGGGGGGCCAACGGGGAGCTGTTTTTT.